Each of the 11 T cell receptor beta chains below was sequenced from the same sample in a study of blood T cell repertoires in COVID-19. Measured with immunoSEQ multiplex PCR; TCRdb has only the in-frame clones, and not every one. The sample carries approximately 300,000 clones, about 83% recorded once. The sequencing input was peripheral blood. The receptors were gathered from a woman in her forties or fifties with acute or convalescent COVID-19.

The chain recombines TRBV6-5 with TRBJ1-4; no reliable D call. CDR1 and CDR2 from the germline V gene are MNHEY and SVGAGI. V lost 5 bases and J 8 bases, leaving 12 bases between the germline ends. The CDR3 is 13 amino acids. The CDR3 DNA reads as TGTGCCAGCAGTCGAGCGGTGCGGGAAAAACTGTTTTTT. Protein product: CASSRAVREKLFF.

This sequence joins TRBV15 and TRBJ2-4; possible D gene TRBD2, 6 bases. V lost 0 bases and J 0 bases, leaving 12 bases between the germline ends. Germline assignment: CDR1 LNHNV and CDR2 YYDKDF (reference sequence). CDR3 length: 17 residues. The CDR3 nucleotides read TGTGCCACCAGCAGAGATTGGGCTAGCGCAGCCAAAAACATTCAGTACTTC. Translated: CATSRDWASAAKNIQYF. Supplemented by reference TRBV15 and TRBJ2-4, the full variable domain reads DAMVIQNPRYQVTQFGKPVTLSCSQTLNHNVMYWYQQKSSQAPKLLFHYYDKDFNNEADTPDNFQSRRPNTSFCFLDIRSPGLGDTAMYLCATSRDWASAAKNIQYFGAGTRLSVL.

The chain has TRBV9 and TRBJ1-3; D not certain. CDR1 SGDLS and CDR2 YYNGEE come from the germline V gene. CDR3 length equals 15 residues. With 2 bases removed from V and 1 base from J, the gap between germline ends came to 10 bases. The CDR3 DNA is TGTGCCAGCAGCGTCGAGGGCGCTTCTGGAAACACCATATATTTT. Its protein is CASSVEGASGNTIYF.

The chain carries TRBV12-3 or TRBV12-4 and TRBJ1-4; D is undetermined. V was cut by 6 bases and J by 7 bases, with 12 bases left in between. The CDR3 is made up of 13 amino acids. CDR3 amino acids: CASSPGFREKLFF. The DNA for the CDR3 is TGTGCCAGCAGCCCAGGTTTTCGTGAAAAACTGTTTTTT.

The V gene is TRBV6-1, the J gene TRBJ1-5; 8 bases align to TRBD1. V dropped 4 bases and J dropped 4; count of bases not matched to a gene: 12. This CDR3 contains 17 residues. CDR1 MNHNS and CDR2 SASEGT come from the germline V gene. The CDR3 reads CASSGGGGTGRNQPQHF. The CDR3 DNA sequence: TGTGCCAGCAGTGGAGGTGGAGGGACAGGCCGAAATCAGCCCCAGCATTTT.

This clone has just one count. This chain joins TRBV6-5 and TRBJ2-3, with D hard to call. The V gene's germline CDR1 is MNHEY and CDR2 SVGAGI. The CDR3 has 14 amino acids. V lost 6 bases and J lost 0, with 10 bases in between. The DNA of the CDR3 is TGTGCCAGCAGAATGCAGGCTAGCACAGATACGCAGTATTTT. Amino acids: CASRMQASTDTQYF.

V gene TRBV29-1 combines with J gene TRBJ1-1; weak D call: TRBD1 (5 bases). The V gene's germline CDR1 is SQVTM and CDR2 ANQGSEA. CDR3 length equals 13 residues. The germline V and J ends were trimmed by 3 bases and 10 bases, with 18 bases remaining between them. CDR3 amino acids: CSVERDSIFGAFF. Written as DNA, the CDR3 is TGCAGCGTTGAGCGAGACAGTATCTTTGGAGCTTTCTTT.

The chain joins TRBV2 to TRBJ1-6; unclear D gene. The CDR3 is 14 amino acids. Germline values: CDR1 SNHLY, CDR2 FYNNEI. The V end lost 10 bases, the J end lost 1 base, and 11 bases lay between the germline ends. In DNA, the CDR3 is TGTGCCACTATGCCGGGATCCTATAATTCACCCCTCCACTTT. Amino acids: CATMPGSYNSPLHF.

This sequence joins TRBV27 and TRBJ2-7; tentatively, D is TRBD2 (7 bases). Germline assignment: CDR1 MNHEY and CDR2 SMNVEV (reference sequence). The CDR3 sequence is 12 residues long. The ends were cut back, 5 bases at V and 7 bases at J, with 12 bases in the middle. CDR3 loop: CASSGGGAEQYF. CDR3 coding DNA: TGTGCCAGCAGTGGAGGGGGGGCGGAGCAGTACTTC.

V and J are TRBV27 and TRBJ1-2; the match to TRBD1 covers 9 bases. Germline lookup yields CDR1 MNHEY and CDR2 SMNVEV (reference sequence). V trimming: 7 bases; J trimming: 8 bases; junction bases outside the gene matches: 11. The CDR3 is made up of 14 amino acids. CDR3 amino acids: CASTPGQGVGGYTF. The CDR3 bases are TGTGCCAGCACCCCGGGACAGGGAGTAGGGGGCTACACCTTC.

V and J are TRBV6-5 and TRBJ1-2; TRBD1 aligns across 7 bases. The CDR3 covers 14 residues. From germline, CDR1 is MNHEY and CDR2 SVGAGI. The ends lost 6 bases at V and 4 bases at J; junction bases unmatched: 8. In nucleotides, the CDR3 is TGTGCCAGCAGCTCAACAGGGGTAGGCTATGGCTACACCTTC. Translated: CASSSTGVGYGYTF.